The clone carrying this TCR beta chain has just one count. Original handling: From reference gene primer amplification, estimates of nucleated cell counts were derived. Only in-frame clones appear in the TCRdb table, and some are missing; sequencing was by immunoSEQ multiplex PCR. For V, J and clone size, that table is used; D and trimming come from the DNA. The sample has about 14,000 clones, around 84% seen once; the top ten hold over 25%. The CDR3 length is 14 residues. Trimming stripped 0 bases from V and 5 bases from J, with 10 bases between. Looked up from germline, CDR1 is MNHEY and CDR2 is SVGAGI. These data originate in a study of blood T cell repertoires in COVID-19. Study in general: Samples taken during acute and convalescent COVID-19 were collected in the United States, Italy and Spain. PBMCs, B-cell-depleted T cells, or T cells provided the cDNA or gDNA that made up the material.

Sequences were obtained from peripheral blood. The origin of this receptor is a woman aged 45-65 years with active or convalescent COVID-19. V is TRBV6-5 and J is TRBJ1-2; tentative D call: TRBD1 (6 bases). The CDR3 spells CASSYSRQDYGYTF. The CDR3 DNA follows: TGTGCCAGCAGTTACTCCAGACAGGATTATGGCTACACCTTC.